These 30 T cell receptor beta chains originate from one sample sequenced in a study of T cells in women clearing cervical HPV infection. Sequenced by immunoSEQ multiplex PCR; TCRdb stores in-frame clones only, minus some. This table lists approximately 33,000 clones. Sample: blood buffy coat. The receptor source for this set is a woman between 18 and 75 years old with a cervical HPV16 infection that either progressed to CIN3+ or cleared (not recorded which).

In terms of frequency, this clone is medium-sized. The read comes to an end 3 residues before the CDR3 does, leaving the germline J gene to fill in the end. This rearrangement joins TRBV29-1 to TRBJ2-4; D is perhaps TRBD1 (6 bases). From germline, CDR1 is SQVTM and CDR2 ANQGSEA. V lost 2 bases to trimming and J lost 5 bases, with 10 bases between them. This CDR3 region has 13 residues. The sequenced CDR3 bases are TGCAGCGTTGAAACAGGGTCTCAAAACATT. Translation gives CSVETGSQNI. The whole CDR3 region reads CSVETGSQNIQYF.

The CDR3 DNA, read in part, is TGTGCCAGCAGCATCCCTACTAGCGGGGATGTGTACAATGAG. Amino acid sequence: CASSIPTSGDVYNE. The entire CDR3 protein reads CASSIPTSGDVYNEQFF. V gene TRBV14 combines with J gene TRBJ2-1, with TRBD2 matching 10 bases. From the germline J gene comes the end of the CDR3, since the read stops 3 residues before it. Germline V gives CDR1 SGHDN, CDR2 FVKESK. The J segment lost 4 bases and the V segment lost 5 bases, leaving 11 bases of the junction unmatched. The CDR3 has 17 residues.

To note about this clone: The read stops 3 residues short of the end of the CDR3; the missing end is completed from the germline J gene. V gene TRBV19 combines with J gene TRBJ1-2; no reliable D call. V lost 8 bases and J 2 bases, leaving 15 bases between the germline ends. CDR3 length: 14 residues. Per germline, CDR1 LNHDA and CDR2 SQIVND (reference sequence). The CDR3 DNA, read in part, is TGTGCCAGTTATGAAAACAAACGAAACTATGGC. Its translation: CASYENKRNYG. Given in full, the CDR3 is CASYENKRNYGYTF.

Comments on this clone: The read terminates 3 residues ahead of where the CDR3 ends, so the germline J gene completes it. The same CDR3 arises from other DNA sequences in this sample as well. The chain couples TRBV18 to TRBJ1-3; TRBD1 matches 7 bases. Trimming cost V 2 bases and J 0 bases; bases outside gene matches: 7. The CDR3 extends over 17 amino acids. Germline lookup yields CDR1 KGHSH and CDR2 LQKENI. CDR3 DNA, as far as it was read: TGTGCCAGCTCACCAAACGGGGGACAGAGCTCTGGAAACACC. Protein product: CASSPNGGQSSGNT. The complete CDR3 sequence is CASSPNGGQSSGNTIYF. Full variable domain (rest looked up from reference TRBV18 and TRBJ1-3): NAGVMQNPRHLVRRRGQEARLRCSPMKGHSHVYWYRQLPEEGLKFMVYLQKENIIDESGMPKERFSAEFPKEGPSILRIQQVVRGDSAAYFCASSPNGGQSSGNTIYFGEGSWLTVV.

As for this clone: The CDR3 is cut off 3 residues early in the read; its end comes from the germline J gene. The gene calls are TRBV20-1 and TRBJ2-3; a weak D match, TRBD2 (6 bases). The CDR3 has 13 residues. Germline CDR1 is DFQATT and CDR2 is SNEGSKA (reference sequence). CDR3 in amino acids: CSAGINGGETQYF. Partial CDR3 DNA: TGCAGTGCTGGAATCAATGGCGGGGAGACG.

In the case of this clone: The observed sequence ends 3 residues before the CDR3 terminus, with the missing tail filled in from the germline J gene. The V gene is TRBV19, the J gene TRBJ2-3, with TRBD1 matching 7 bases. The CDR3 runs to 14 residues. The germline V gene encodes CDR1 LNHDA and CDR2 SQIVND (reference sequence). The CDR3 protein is CASSHQGQKGAQYF. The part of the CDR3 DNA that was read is TGTGCCAGTAGTCACCAGGGACAGAAGGGTGCG.

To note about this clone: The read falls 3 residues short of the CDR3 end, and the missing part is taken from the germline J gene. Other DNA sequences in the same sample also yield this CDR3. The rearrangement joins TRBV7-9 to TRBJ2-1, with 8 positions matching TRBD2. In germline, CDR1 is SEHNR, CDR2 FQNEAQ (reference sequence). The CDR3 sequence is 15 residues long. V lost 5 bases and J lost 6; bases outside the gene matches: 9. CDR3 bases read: TGTGCCAGCAGCCTAAGCGGGAGAGCGTCCAATGAG. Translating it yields CASSLSGRASNE. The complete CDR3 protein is CASSLSGRASNEQFF.

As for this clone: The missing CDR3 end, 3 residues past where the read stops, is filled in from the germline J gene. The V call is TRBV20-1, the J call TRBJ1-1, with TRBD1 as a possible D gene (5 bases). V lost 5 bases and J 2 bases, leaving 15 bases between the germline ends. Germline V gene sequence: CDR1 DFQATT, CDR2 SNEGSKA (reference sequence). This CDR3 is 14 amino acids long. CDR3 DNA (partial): TGCAGTGCTGAAAACCCCGGACACAACACTGAA. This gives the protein CSAENPGHNTE. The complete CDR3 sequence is CSAENPGHNTEAFF.

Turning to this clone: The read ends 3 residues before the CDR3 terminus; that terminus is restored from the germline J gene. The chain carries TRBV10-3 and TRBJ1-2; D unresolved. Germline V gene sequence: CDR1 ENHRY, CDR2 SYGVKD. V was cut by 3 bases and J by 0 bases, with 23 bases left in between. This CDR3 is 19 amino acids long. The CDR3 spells CAISEPSLVSEDSNYGYTF. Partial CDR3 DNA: TGTGCCATCAGTGAACCCTCGTTGGTCTCGGAGGACTCTAACTATGGC.

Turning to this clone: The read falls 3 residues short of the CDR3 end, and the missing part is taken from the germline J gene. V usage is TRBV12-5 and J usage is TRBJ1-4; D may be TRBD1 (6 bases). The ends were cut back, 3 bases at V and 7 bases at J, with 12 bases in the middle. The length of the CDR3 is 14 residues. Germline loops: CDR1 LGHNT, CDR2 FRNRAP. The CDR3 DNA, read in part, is TGTGCTAGTGGTTTCGGGGGGCAGATTGAAAAA. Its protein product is CASGFGGQIEK. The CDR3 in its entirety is CASGFGGQIEKLFF.

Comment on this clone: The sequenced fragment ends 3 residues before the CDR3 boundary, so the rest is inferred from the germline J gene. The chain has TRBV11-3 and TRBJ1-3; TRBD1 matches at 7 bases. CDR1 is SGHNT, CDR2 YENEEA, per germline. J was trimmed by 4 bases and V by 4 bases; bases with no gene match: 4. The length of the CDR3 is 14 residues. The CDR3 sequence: CASSSSTGGNTIYF. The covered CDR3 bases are TGTGCCAGCAGCTCCTCGACAGGGGGAAACACC.

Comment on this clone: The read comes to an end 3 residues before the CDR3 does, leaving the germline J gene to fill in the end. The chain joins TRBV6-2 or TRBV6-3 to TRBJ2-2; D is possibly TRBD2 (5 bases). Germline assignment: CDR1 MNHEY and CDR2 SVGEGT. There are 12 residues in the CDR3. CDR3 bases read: TGTGCCAGCAGTGCTTTCGGGGTAAAG. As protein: CASSAFGVK. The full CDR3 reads CASSAFGVKLFF.

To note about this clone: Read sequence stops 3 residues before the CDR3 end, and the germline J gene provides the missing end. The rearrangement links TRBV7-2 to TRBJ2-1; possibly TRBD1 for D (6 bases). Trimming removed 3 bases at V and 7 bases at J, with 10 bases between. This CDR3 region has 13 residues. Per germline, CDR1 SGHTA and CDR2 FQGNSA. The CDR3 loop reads CASSLSGENEQFF. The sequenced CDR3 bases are TGTGCCAGCAGCTTGTCAGGGGAGAATGAG.

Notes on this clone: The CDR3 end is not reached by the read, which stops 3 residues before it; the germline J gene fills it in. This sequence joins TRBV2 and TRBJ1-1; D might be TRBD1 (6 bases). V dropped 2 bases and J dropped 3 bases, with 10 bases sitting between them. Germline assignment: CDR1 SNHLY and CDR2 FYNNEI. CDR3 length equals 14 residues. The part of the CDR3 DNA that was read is TGTGCCAGCAGTGAAACAGGGCCGGACACTGAA. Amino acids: CASSETGPDTE. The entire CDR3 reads CASSETGPDTEAFF.

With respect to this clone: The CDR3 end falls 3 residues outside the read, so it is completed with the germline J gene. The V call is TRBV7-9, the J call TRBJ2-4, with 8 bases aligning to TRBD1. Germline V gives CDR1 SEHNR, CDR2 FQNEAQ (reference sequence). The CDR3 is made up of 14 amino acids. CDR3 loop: CASTGGEFGYGQYF. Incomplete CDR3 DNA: TGTGCCAGCACAGGGGGCGAATTTGGCTATGGT.

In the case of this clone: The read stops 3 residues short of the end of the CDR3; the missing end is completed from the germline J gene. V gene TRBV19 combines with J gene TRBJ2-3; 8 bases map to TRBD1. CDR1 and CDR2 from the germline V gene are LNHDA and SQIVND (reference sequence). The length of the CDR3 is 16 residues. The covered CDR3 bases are TGTGCCAGTAGCCCCGGACAGGGCTGGGTGGGGGAGACG. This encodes CASSPGQGWVGET. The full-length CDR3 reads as CASSPGQGWVGETQYF.

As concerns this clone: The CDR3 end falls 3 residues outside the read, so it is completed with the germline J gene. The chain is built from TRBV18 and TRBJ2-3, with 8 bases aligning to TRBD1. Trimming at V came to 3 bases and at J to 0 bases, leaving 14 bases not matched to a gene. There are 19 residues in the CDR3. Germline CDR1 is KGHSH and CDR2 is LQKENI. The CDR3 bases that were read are TGTGCCAGCTCACCGCCTATGGGACAGGTGCGCCCTAGCACAGATACG. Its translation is CASSPPMGQVRPSTDT. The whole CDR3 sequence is CASSPPMGQVRPSTDTQYF. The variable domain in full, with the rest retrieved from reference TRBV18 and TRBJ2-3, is NAGVMQNPRHLVRRRGQEARLRCSPMKGHSHVYWYRQLPEEGLKFMVYLQKENIIDESGMPKERFSAEFPKEGPSILRIQQVVRGDSAAYFCASSPPMGQVRPSTDTQYFGPGTRLTVL.

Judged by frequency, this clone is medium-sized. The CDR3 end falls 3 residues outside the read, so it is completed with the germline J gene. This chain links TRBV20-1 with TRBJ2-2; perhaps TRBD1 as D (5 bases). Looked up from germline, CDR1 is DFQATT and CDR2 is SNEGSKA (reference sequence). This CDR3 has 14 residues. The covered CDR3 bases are TGCAGTGCTAAGAAGGGGCAGGGAAAAGAAAAG. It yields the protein CSAKKGQGKEK. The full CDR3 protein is CSAKKGQGKEKLFF.

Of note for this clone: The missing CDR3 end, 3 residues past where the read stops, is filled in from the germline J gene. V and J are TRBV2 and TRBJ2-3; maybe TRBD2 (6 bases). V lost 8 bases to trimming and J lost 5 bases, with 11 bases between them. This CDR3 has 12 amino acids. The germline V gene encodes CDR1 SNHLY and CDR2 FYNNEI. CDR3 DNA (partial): TGTGCCAGCGAGCTAGCGATAGATACG. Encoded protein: CASELAIDT. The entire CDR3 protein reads CASELAIDTQYF.

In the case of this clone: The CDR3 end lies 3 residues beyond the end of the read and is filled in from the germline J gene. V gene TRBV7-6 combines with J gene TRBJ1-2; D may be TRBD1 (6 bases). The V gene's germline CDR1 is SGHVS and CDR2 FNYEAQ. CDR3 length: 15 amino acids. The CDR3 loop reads CASSPRGGNYNDYTF. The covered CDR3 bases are TGTGCCAGCAGCCCCAGGGGAGGGAACTACAATGAC.

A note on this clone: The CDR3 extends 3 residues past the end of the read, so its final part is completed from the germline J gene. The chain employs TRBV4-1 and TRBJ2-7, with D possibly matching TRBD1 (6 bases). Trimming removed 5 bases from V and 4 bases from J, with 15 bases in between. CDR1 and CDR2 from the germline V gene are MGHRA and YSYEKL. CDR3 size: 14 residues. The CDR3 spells CASSSDRNGYEQYF. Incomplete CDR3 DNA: TGCGCCAGCAGCTCCGACAGGAATGGGTACGAG.

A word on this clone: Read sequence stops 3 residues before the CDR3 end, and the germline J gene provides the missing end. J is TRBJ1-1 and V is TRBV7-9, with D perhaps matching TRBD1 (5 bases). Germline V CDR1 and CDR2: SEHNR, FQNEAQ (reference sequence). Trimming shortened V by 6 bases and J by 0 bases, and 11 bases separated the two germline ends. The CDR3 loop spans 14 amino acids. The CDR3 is CASSVRGMNTEAFF. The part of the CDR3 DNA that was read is TGTGCCAGCAGTGTCCGGGGGATGAACACTGAA.

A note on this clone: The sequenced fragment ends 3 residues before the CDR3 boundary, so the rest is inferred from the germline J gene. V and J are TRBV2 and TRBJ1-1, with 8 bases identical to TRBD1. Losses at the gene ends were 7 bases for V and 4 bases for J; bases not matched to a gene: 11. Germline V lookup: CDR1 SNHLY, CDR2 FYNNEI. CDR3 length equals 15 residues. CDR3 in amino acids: CASNPQGAQGTEAFF. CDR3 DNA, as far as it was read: TGTGCCAGCAACCCTCAGGGGGCCCAAGGCACTGAA.

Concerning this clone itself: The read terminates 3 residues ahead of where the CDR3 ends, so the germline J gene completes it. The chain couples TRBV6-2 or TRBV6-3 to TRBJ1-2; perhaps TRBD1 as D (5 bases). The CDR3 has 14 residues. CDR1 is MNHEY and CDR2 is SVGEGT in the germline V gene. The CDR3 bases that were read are TGTGCCAGCAGTCCCCGTGGGGCCACAGATACC. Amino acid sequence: CASSPRGATDT. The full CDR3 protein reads CASSPRGATDTYTF.

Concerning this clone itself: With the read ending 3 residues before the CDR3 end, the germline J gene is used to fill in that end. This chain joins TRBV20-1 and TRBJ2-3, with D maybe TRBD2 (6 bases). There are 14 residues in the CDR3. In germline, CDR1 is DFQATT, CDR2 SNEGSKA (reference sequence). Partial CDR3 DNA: TGCAGTGCTAGAGAAGGAGGGGCTGGTCAGCCG. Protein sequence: CSAREGGAGQP. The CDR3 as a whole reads CSAREGGAGQPQYF.

The CDR3 bases that were read are TGTGCCAGCATCAGGGCGGGGTACACTGAA. Amino acid sequence: CASIRAGYTE. Given in full, the CDR3 is CASIRAGYTEAFF. The chain combines TRBV6-2 or TRBV6-3 with TRBJ1-1; D is possibly TRBD1 (5 bases). From the germline J gene comes the end of the CDR3, since the read stops 3 residues before it. Trimming took 7 bases from V and 3 from J, leaving 12 bases between them. The CDR3 consists of 13 residues. CDR1 MNHEY and CDR2 SVGEGT come from the germline V gene.

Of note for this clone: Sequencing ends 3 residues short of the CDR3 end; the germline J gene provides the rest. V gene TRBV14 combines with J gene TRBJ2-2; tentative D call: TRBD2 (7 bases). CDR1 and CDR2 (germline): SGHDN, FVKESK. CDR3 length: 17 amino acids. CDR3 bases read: TGTGCCAGCAGCCAAGATCAGGGGACTACCTATAATTCACCG. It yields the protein CASSQDQGTTYNSP. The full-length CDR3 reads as CASSQDQGTTYNSPLFF. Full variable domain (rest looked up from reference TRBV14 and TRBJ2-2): EAGVTQFPSHSVIEKGQTVTLRCDPISGHDNLYWYRRVMGKEIKFLLHFVKESKQDESGMPNNRFLAERTGGTYSTLKVQPAELEDSGVYFCASSQDQGTTYNSPLFFGEGSRLTVL.

The DNA read from the CDR3 is TGCGCCAGCAGCCAAGTAGGGGACGAG. It is translated as CASSQVGDE. The CDR3 in full is CASSQVGDEQYF. The chain recombines TRBV4-1 with TRBJ2-7; D might be TRBD1 (5 bases). The read ends 3 residues before the CDR3 terminus; that terminus is restored from the germline J gene. Trimming left V 1 base short and J 5 bases short, with 6 bases between. The V gene's germline CDR1 is MGHRA and CDR2 YSYEKL. This CDR3 is built from 12 residues.

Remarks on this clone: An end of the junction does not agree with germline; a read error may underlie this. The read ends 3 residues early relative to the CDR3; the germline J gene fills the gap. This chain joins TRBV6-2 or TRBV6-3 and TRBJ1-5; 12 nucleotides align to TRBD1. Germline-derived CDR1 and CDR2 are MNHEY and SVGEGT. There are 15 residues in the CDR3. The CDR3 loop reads CASRAGTGGNHPQHF. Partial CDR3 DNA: TGTGCCAGCAGGGCCGGGACAGGGGGCAATCATCCC.

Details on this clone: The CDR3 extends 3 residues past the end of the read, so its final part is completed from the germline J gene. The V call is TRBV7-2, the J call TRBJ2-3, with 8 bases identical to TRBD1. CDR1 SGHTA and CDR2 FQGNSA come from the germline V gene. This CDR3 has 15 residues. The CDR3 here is CASSIGQGGQETQYF. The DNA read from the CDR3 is TGTGCCAGCAGCATCGGACAGGGTGGGCAAGAGACG.